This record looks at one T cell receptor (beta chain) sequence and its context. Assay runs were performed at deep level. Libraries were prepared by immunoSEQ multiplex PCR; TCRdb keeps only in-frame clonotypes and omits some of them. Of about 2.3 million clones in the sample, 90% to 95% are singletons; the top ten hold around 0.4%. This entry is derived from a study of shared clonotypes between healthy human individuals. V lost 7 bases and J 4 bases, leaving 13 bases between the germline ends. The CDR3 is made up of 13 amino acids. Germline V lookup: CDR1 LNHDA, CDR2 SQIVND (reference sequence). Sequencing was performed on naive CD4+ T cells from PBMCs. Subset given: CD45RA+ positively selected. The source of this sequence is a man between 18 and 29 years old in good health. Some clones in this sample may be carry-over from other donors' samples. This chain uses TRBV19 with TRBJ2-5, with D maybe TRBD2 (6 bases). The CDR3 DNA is TGTGCCAGTACTGGGGGACTCGGAGAGACCCAGTACTTC. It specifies CASTGGLGETQYF.